This is a list of T cell receptor beta chains from one sample in a study of neurological immune-mediated disorders. TCRdb independently ran MiXCR on the 5' RACE reads; one entry per CDR3 protein. The sample consists of under 100,000 distinct CDR3 sequences, under 4.5% of them appearing once. Sequenced: PBMCs. The source is a woman aged 60-75 years with multiple sclerosis. The CDR3 runs from the conserved cysteine through the conserved F or W. A D gene is named only where the DNA matches it firmly. Part of the rows lack a size; the others show once, few, many or a class for expanded clones.

size,V,J,D,DNA,CDR3
many,TRBV7-9,TRBJ2-5,-,TGTGCCAGCAGCTTAGTCGGCGGCGGTAGGGGACAAGAGACCCAGTACTTC,CASSLVGGGRGQETQYF
many,TRBV5-1,TRBJ1-1,-,TGCGCCAGCAGCTTAAGTAACAGGGCTGAAGCTTTCTTT,CASSLSNRAEAFF
many,TRBV10-1,TRBJ2-3,-,TGCGCCAGCAGTGAAGGAGGGATCGAGGCCACAGATACGCAGTATTTT,CASSEGGIEATDTQYF
many,TRBV20-1,TRBJ1-2,-,TGCAGTGCTAGAACTGCCGTCCCGACAGTCCCTTACTATGGCTACACCTTC,CSARTAVPTVPYYGYTF
many,TRBV6-5,TRBJ2-7,-,TGTGCCAGCAGTTACGAGACACCTGCCTTACCCTACGAGCAGTACTTC,CASSYETPALPYEQYF
many,TRBV5-1,TRBJ2-2,-,TGCGCCAGCAGCTTAGTTAACAGGGAGAGCACCGGGGAGCTGTTTTTT,CASSLVNRESTGELFF
many,TRBV18,TRBJ2-1,TRBD2,TGTGCCAGCTCACGGGCGGGGGGACGATCCTCCTACAATGAGCAGTTCTTC,CASSRAGGRSSYNEQFF
many,TRBV6-5,TRBJ2-2,TRBD1,TGTGCCAGCAAGGCCACCCTCGGGACAGGGATGAACACCGGGGAGCTGTTTTTT,CASKATLGTGMNTGELFF
many,TRBV7-8,TRBJ1-4,TRBD1,TGTGCCAGCAGCTTTGGACAGGGCCAAACTAATGAAAAACTGTTTTTT,CASSFGQGQTNEKLFF
many,TRBV20-1,TRBJ1-1,-,TGCAGTGCTCTGTCTTACACTGAAGCTTTCTTT,CSALSYTEAFF
many,TRBV20-1,TRBJ1-1,TRBD1,TGCAGTGCTGAGGGACAGGGCAACACTGAAGCTTTCTTT,CSAEGQGNTEAFF
many,TRBV5-1,TRBJ2-5,TRBD2,TGCGCCAGCAGCTTGGGATCACTAGCGCAAGAGACCCAGTACTTC,CASSLGSLAQETQYF
many,TRBV3-1,TRBJ1-1,-,TGTGCCAGCAGCCAAGTGGGATTGGGGTCGGACACTGAAGCTTTCTTT,CASSQVGLGSDTEAFF
many,TRBV27,TRBJ2-7,-,TGTGCCAGCAGAGTCGACCAGGGGTGCGAGCAGTACTTC,CASRVDQGCEQYF
many,TRBV20-1,TRBJ2-1,TRBD2,TGCAGTGCTACAAGACTAGCGGGGGGCCTCTCCTACAATGAGCAGTTCTTC,CSATRLAGGLSYNEQFF
many,TRBV6-6,TRBJ2-2,-,TGTGCCAGCAGTTTCTATCTCGGGCAGGTTAACACCGGGGAGCTGTTTTTT,CASSFYLGQVNTGELFF
many,TRBV5-6,TRBJ2-3,TRBD2,TGTGCCAGCAGCTTCAGGCTAGCGGGGGGGCTTGCAGATACGCAGTATTTT,CASSFRLAGGLADTQYF
many,TRBV12-3/TRBV12-4,TRBJ2-2,-,TGTGCCAGCAGTTTAGAGGCAGGGTGGACCGGGGAGCTGTTTTTT,CASSLEAGWTGELFF
many,TRBV7-9,TRBJ2-5,-,TGTGCCATTCAGGAGACCCAGTACTTC,CAIQETQYF
many,TRBV5-6,TRBJ2-7,-,TGTGCCAGCAGCCAAAACGGGGTAGCAGTGCAGTACTTC,CASSQNGVAVQYF
many,TRBV20-1,TRBJ1-2,-,TGCAGTGCTAGAGATCGTGTAGGGGAATATGGCTACACCTTC,CSARDRVGEYGYTF
many,TRBV3-1,TRBJ1-2,-,TGTGCCAGCAGCCGAGAGACAACCAGCTACACCTTC,CASSRETTSYTF
many,TRBV11-2,TRBJ2-7,-,TGTGCCAGCAGCTTAGGCGGCCGGACCTACGAGCAGTACTTC,CASSLGGRTYEQYF
many,TRBV11-3,TRBJ2-2,TRBD1,TGTGCCAGCACCAATGACGGGACAGGGGTATCCGGGGAGCTGTTTTTT,CASTNDGTGVSGELFF
-,TRBV5-8,TRBJ1-5,TRBD1,TGTGCCAGCAGCTTGAGGACAGGGAATCAGCCCCAGCATTTT,CASSLRTGNQPQHF
many,TRBV15,TRBJ2-1,TRBD2,TGTGCCACCAGGGGCGGGGGGATCAATGAGCAGTTCTTC,CATRGGGINEQFF
many,TRBV29-1,TRBJ1-4,-,TGCAGCGTCAAAGAGGGGGAGGTCTTTTTT,CSVKEGEVFF
many,TRBV5-1,TRBJ2-7,TRBD1,TGCGCCAGCAGCGAACCCGACAGGGGGATCTACGAGCAGTACTTC,CASSEPDRGIYEQYF
many,TRBV5-1,TRBJ1-1,-,TGCGCCAGCAGCAAGAACACTGAAGCTTTCTTT,CASSKNTEAFF
many,TRBV7-8,TRBJ1-6,-,TGTGCCAGCAGCTTAGCCGGACGCAATTCACCCCTCCACTTT,CASSLAGRNSPLHF
many,TRBV4-1,TRBJ2-1,-,TGCGCCAGCAGCCACTCAACCAGGGATCCCTACAATGAGCAGTTCTTC,CASSHSTRDPYNEQFF
many,TRBV6-5,TRBJ1-2,TRBD1,TGTGCCAGCAGTTACAGACAAAGTCAGGGGGCGACTGGCTACACCTTC,CASSYRQSQGATGYTF
many,TRBV5-1,TRBJ1-5,TRBD1,TGCGCCAGCAGCTTGGCCGGGACAGGCGATCAGCCCCAGCATTTT,CASSLAGTGDQPQHF
many,TRBV3-1,TRBJ2-1,-,TGTGCCAGCAGCCAAGCCTCCGGGAGTAGCCCTTACAATGAGCAGTTCTTC,CASSQASGSSPYNEQFF
many,TRBV5-1,TRBJ2-5,-,TGCGCCAGCAGCTTGGGGGGGTACACAGAAGAGACCCAGTACTTC,CASSLGGYTEETQYF
many,TRBV5-1,TRBJ2-1,TRBD2,TGCGCCAGCAGCCCGGGGACTAGCTATGAGCAGTTCTTC,CASSPGTSYEQFF
many,TRBV12-3/TRBV12-4,TRBJ2-1,-,TGTGCCAGCAGGCCCTGGGGTAGGGGCGATGAGCAGTTCTTC,CASRPWGRGDEQFF
many,TRBV29-1,TRBJ2-1,-,TGCAGCGCCAAATGGACGGTGGGAAACAATGAGCAGTTCTTC,CSAKWTVGNNEQFF
many,TRBV20-1,TRBJ1-6,-,TGCAGTGCAACCAAACTCCAAGTGAATTCACCCCTCCACTTT,CSATKLQVNSPLHF
many,TRBV5-1,TRBJ2-5,-,TGCGCCAGCAGCTTGGGGACATCCCAAGAGACCCAGTACTTC,CASSLGTSQETQYF
many,TRBV6-6,TRBJ2-2,-,TGTGCCAGCAGTTACCCGACAGGGAACACCGGGGAGCTGTTTTTT,CASSYPTGNTGELFF
-,TRBV28,TRBJ1-5,-,TGTGCCAGCAGTGATGGGGTTTCGAGCAATCAGCCCCAGCATTTT,CASSDGVSSNQPQHF
many,TRBV12-3/TRBV12-4,TRBJ1-2,-,TGTGCCAGCAGTTCCGGCAGGGGATGGGGCTACACCTTC,CASSSGRGWGYTF
-,TRBV20-1,TRBJ1-6,-,TGCAGTGCTAGAGATTCAGGAAATTCACCCCTCCACTTT,CSARDSGNSPLHF
many,TRBV3-1,TRBJ2-2,TRBD1,TGTGCCAGCAGCCAAGGGACAGGAGAACCCGGGGAGCTGTTTTTT,CASSQGTGEPGELFF
many,TRBV18,TRBJ1-5,-,TGTGCCAGCTCACCACCCGCCTCCTCTCAGCCCCAGCATTTT,CASSPPASSQPQHF
-,TRBV15,TRBJ2-3,-,TGTGCCACCATCAGCCGGGACTTCACAGATACGCAGTATTTT,CATISRDFTDTQYF
many,TRBV20-1,TRBJ2-3,-,TGCAGTGCTAGAGATGATTCGCGACTAAATACGCAGTATTTT,CSARDDSRLNTQYF
many,TRBV15,TRBJ2-3,-,TGTGCCACCAGCAGTGGAAGCACAGATACGCAGTATTTT,CATSSGSTDTQYF
many,TRBV28,TRBJ1-4,TRBD1,TGTGCCAGCAGTTTATTCGGGACAGGGACTAATGAAAAACTGTTTTTT,CASSLFGTGTNEKLFF
many,TRBV15,TRBJ2-7,-,TGTGCCACCAGCAGGCAGGTTTCCTACGAGCAGTACTTC,CATSRQVSYEQYF
many,TRBV27,TRBJ1-6,-,TGTGCCAGCAGTGGCCGGCAGGGTGGTTCACCCCTCCACTTT,CASSGRQGGSPLHF
-,TRBV10-2,TRBJ1-6,-,TGCGCCAGCAGTGAGACAGGTCGCAGTTTACCCCTCCACTTT,CASSETGRSLPLHF
many,TRBV12-3/TRBV12-4,TRBJ1-6,TRBD1,TGTGCCAGCAGTTTAACAGGGGGCAATTCACCCCTCCACTTT,CASSLTGGNSPLHF
few,TRBV20-1,TRBJ1-5,-,TGCAGTGCCCGGGACATCGGCCGACTAAGGCCCCAGCATTTT,CSARDIGRLRPQHF